One sample yielded the 32 T cell receptor beta chains listed below, sequenced in a study of blood T cell repertoires in COVID-19. Assay used: immunoSEQ multiplex PCR; TCRdb lists only in-frame clones, some missing. The data show around 310,000 clones, approximately 88% seen once. The sample consisted of PBMCs or T cells enriched from blood (not recorded which). Every receptor here comes from a man aged 25 to 40 who had recovered from COVID-19.

The J gene is TRBJ2-5, the V gene TRBV4-2, with TRBD1 as a possible D gene (7 bases). V lost 0 bases and J lost 1, with 12 bases in between. Germline lookup yields CDR1 LGHNA and CDR2 YNFKEQ. This CDR3 is built from 16 residues. The CDR3 loop is CASSQDQGGAQETQYF. The CDR3 nucleotides read TGTGCCAGCAGCCAAGATCAGGGGGGTGCCCAAGAGACCCAGTACTTC.

The V gene is TRBV7-2, the J gene TRBJ1-1; 7 bases fit TRBD1. The J segment lost 8 bases and the V segment lost 3 bases, leaving 12 bases of the junction unmatched. Per the germline V gene, CDR1 is SGHTA and CDR2 is FQGNSA. The CDR3 loop spans 15 amino acids. The DNA of the CDR3 is TGTGCCAGCAGCTTCGTTTCCGGGACAGCCTTAGAAGCTTTCTTT. It yields the protein CASSFVSGTALEAFF.

The chain links TRBV30 to TRBJ2-3, with D perhaps matching TRBD2 (5 bases). The V end was cut by 8 bases, the J end by 2 bases, with 17 bases between. The V gene's germline CDR1 is GTSNPN and CDR2 SVGIG (reference sequence). CDR3 length: 14 residues. The CDR3 here is CAVLGLAYTDTQYF. The CDR3 coding sequence is TGTGCCGTTCTCGGACTCGCATACACAGATACGCAGTATTTT. The variable domain in full, with the rest retrieved from reference TRBV30 and TRBJ2-3, is SQTIHQWPATLVQPVGSPLSLECTVEGTSNPNLYWYRQAAGRGLQLLFYSVGIGQISSEVPQNLSASRPQDRQFILSSKKLLLSDSGFYLCAVLGLAYTDTQYFGPGTRLTVL.

This clone was seen once. This rearrangement joins TRBV28 to TRBJ2-7; a possible D gene is TRBD1 (5 bases). Germline-derived CDR1 and CDR2 are MDHEN and SYDVKM. Between the trimmed V and J ends, which lost 5 bases and 2 bases, there was a span of 13 bases. This CDR3 region has 14 residues. CDR3 DNA: TGTGCCAGCAGTCGGAAGACAGCACCCTACGAGCAGTACTTC. Its translation is CASSRKTAPYEQYF.

The chain carries TRBV5-1 and TRBJ2-2; 8 bases agree with TRBD1. CDR1 is SGHRS, CDR2 YFSETQ, per germline. This CDR3 has 15 residues. V shed 4 bases and J 1 base; nucleotides not matched to a gene: 3. DNA of the CDR3: TGCGCCAGCAGCCCCGGGACAGGGAACACCGGGGAGCTGTTTTTT. Translated, it gives CASSPGTGNTGELFF.

The rearrangement links TRBV7-8 to TRBJ1-5, with 11 bases that match TRBD1. The CDR3 is 16 amino acids. Germline-derived CDR1 and CDR2 are SGHVS and FQNEAQ. The V and J ends lost 5 bases and 7 bases, in that order; junction bases with no gene match: 10. In nucleotides, the CDR3 is TGTGCCAGCAGCCGTTCCGGGACAGGGGGTGAGCAGCCCCAGCATTTT. It codes for CASSRSGTGGEQPQHF.

In this sample, this clone turned up a few times. V usage is TRBV19 and J usage is TRBJ1-1; the D is unclear. This CDR3 is 11 amino acids long. The V and J ends lost 3 bases and 3 bases respectively, with 2 bases between them. CDR1 LNHDA and CDR2 SQIVND come from the germline V gene (reference sequence). CDR3 sequence: CASSIYTEAFF. The CDR3 bases are TGTGCCAGTAGTATCTACACTGAAGCTTTCTTT.

The J gene is TRBJ1-1, the V gene TRBV5-1, with 7 bases that match TRBD1. The CDR3 is 12 residues long. With V trimmed by 4 bases and J by 11 bases, 8 bases remained unmatched. Germline V lookup: CDR1 SGHRS, CDR2 YFSETQ. CDR3 nucleotide sequence: TGCGCCAGCAGCGCGGACAGGTATTTTGCTTTCTTT. It codes for CASSADRYFAFF.

V and J are TRBV5-8 and TRBJ1-5; 7 bases match TRBD1. The CDR3 length is 16 residues. The junction had 7 bases not matched to a gene; V was cut back by 4 bases and J by 0 bases. Germline V gives CDR1 SGHTS, CDR2 YDEGEE. The CDR3 DNA reads TGTGCCAGCAGCGAGGGACAGAAATATAGCAATCAGCCCCAGCATTTT. Protein: CASSEGQKYSNQPQHF.

The V call is TRBV2, the J call TRBJ2-7; D is perhaps TRBD1 (6 bases). The length of the CDR3 is 13 residues. CDR1 is SNHLY, CDR2 FYNNEI, per germline. The V gene lost 6 bases and the J gene lost 2 bases, with 11 bases spanning the gap. In nucleotides, the CDR3 is TGTGCCAGCAGGCAGACAGGTGCCTACGAGCAGTACTTC. Protein product: CASRQTGAYEQYF.

This chain links TRBV7-2 with TRBJ1-4, with D uncertain. The V end was cut by 0 bases, the J end by 5 bases, with 10 bases between. This CDR3 has 15 amino acids. CDR1 and CDR2 from the germline V gene are SGHTA and FQGNSA. Here the CDR3 DNA reads TGTGCCAGCAGCTTAGCTGCCGGTAGAAATGAAAAACTGTTTTTT. Translated: CASSLAAGRNEKLFF.

This clone was recorded only once. The chain joins TRBV3-1 (or the pseudogene TRBV3-2) to TRBJ1-1; 9 nucleotides match TRBD1. Trimming took 4 bases from V and 1 from J; bases not matched to a gene: 10. The length of the CDR3 is 17 residues. Germline lookup yields CDR1 LGHDT and CDR2 YNNKEL (reference sequence). CDR3 DNA: TGTGCCAGCAGCCCCACAGGGGGCGTCTGGGGGAACACTGAAGCTTTCTTT. This gives the protein CASSPTGGVWGNTEAFF.

The J gene is TRBJ2-7, the V gene TRBV11-3; 11 nucleotides line up with TRBD2. The CDR3 has 17 residues. After removal of 5 bases from V and 2 bases from J, the junction contained 11 bases not matched to a gene. Germline loops: CDR1 SGHNT, CDR2 YENEEA. Here the CDR3 DNA reads TGTGCCAGCAGCCCCTCTCGTAGCGGGGGGGGTGCCTACGAGCAGTACTTC. Amino acid sequence: CASSPSRSGGGAYEQYF. Looking up the rest from reference TRBV11-3 and TRBJ2-7 gives the full variable domain: EAGVVQSPRYKIIEKKQPVAFWCNPISGHNTLYWYLQNLGQGPELLIRYENEEAVDDSQLPKDRFSAERLKGVDSTLKIQPAELGDSAVYLCASSPSRSGGGAYEQYFGPGTRLTVT.

J is TRBJ1-1 and V is TRBV5-1, with D possibly being TRBD1 (5 bases). This CDR3 spans 15 amino acids. Germline V gene data show CDR1 as SGHRS and CDR2 as YFSETQ. The V and J ends lost 6 bases and 5 bases respectively, with 20 bases between them. The CDR3 region is CASNPAPGIETEAFF. The CDR3 region has the DNA TGCGCCAGCAACCCCGCCCCAGGGATCGAAACTGAAGCTTTCTTT.

This chain connects TRBV24-1 to TRBJ2-1; 8 nucleotides match TRBD2. Germline trimming cut 5 bases from V and 6 bases from J; bases unmatched to any gene: 5. Germline lookup yields CDR1 KGHDR and CDR2 SFDVKD. The CDR3 consists of 14 residues. The CDR3 sequence is CATSVAGRGNEQFF. CDR3 nucleotide sequence: TGTGCCACCAGTGTAGCGGGGAGAGGCAATGAGCAGTTCTTC.

V usage is TRBV19 and J usage is TRBJ2-1, with 10 bases that match TRBD1. Per the germline V gene, CDR1 is LNHDA and CDR2 is SQIVND (reference sequence). The junction had 16 bases not matched to a gene; V was cut back by 5 bases and J by 6 bases. The length of the CDR3 is 18 residues. The CDR3 DNA is TGTGCCAGTAGTCCCCACCGACAGGGGGCGCGGCATCGCAATGAGCAGTTCTTC. Translated, it gives CASSPHRQGARHRNEQFF. The full variable domain, rest sourced from reference TRBV19 and TRBJ2-1, is DGGITQSPKYLFRKEGQNVTLSCEQNLNHDAMYWYRQDPGQGLRLIYYSQIVNDFQKGDIAEGYSVSREKKESFPLTVTSAQKNPTAFYLCASSPHRQGARHRNEQFFGPGTRLTVL.

The chain has TRBV5-6 and TRBJ1-2; possibly TRBD1 for D (6 bases). This CDR3 is 13 amino acids long. The V gene lost 5 bases and the J gene lost 4 bases, with 12 bases spanning the gap. CDR1 is SGHDT, CDR2 YYEEEE, per germline. The CDR3 DNA follows: TGTGCCAGCAGTTCCGGACAGACCTATGGCTACACCTTC. Encoded protein: CASSSGQTYGYTF.

V and J are TRBV27 and TRBJ2-1, with D possibly matching TRBD1 (5 bases). This CDR3 spans 13 amino acids. Germline CDR1 MNHEY, CDR2 SMNVEV (reference sequence). The V end was cut by 5 bases, the J end by 5 bases, with 10 bases between. The CDR3, as DNA: TGTGCCAGCAGTCCAGACAGACACAATGAGCAGTTCTTC. Amino acid sequence: CASSPDRHNEQFF.

The chain joins TRBV5-6 to TRBJ1-1, with a possible D match to TRBD1 (5 bases). CDR1 SGHDT and CDR2 YYEEEE come from the germline V gene. The CDR3 extends over 16 amino acids. Trimming shortened V by 3 bases and J by 4 bases, and 19 bases separated the two germline ends. CDR3 loop: CASSWGGGNRLTEAFF. The CDR3 bases are TGTGCCAGCAGCTGGGGCGGGGGAAATAGACTCACTGAAGCTTTCTTT.

The J gene is TRBJ2-3, the V gene TRBV7-2, with D hard to call. The V end lost 2 bases, the J end lost 2 bases, and 5 bases lay between the germline ends. The CDR3 is made up of 13 amino acids. Germline V gene lookup returns CDR1 SGHTA and CDR2 FQGNSA. CDR3 in amino acids: CASSLSVTDTQYF. CDR3 coding DNA: TGTGCCAGCAGCTTATCGGTCACAGATACGCAGTATTTT.

This chain joins TRBV2 and TRBJ2-2; possibly TRBD1 for D (6 bases). The CDR3 has 12 residues. Germline loops: CDR1 SNHLY, CDR2 FYNNEI. V shed 6 bases and J shed 6 bases, with 8 bases lying between them. The CDR3 loop reads CASRSGAGELFF. CDR3 DNA: TGTGCCAGCAGATCAGGGGCCGGGGAGCTGTTTTTT.

This chain connects TRBV28 to TRBJ2-2; D not certain. V lost 6 bases to trimming and J lost 7 bases, with 9 bases between them. The CDR3 contains 12 residues. Germline CDR1 MDHEN, CDR2 SYDVKM. This CDR3 is CASRWWSGELFF. Here the CDR3 DNA reads TGTGCCAGCAGATGGTGGAGCGGGGAGCTGTTTTTT.

The J gene is TRBJ2-5, the V gene TRBV7-2, with TRBD1 identical over 7 bases. This CDR3 region has 13 residues. Germline CDR1 SGHTA, CDR2 FQGNSA. V was clipped by 5 bases and J by 2 bases; unmatched bases: 2. CDR3: CASSRGQQETQYF. Written as DNA, the CDR3 is TGTGCCAGCAGCCGGGGACAGCAAGAGACCCAGTACTTC.

This clone was detected only a few times. The chain links TRBV9 to TRBJ1-2, with unresolved D. CDR3 length equals 13 residues. Trimming stripped 4 bases from V and 4 bases from J, with 11 bases between. Per the germline V gene, CDR1 is SGDLS and CDR2 is YYNGEE. As DNA, the CDR3 is TGTGCCAGCAGCCCCAACGAGGGCTATGGCTACACCTTC. Amino acid sequence: CASSPNEGYGYTF.

The chain is built from TRBV5-6 and TRBJ2-7; 12 bases align to TRBD2. The CDR3 totals 15 residues. CDR1 SGHDT and CDR2 YYEEEE come from the germline V gene. V dropped 4 bases and J dropped 3; count of bases not matched to a gene: 5. CDR3: CASSLRTSGDYEQYF. The DNA for the CDR3 is TGTGCCAGCAGCCTTCGGACTAGCGGGGACTACGAGCAGTACTTC. The full variable domain, rest sourced from reference TRBV5-6 and TRBJ2-7, is DAGVTQSPTHLIKTRGQQVTLRCSPKSGHDTVSWYQQALGQGPQFIFQYYEEEERQRGNFPDRFSGHQFPNYSSELNVNALLLGDSALYLCASSLRTSGDYEQYFGPGTRLTVT.

V usage is TRBV27 and J usage is TRBJ2-7; possibly TRBD1 for D (5 bases). The CDR3 loop spans 13 amino acids. V lost 4 bases and J lost 3, with 10 bases in between. CDR1 is MNHEY, CDR2 SMNVEV, per germline (reference sequence). The CDR3 sequence: CASSSTEYYEQYF. The CDR3 nucleotides read TGTGCCAGCAGTTCGACAGAATACTACGAGCAGTACTTC.

In its sample, this clone was seen once. J is TRBJ2-5 and V is TRBV7-3; 9 positions agree with TRBD2. V lost 7 bases to trimming and J lost 5 bases; unmatched junction nucleotides: 11. The germline V gene has CDR1 SGHTA and CDR2 FQGTGA. The CDR3 totals 15 residues. This CDR3 reads CASTVSGGDGETQYF. The CDR3 nucleotides read TGTGCCAGCACCGTTAGCGGGGGTGATGGTGAGACCCAGTACTTC.

The chain couples TRBV7-9 to TRBJ1-3; no reliable D call. The CDR3 runs to 11 residues. Trimming shortened V by 5 bases and J by 9 bases, and 8 bases separated the two germline ends. The germline V gene has CDR1 SEHNR and CDR2 FQNEAQ (reference sequence). As DNA, the CDR3 is TGTGCCAGCAGCCCCCAGTCCACCATATATTTT. Amino acid sequence: CASSPQSTIYF.

The chain is built from TRBV2 and TRBJ2-1, with D possibly being TRBD2 (6 bases). The CDR3 extends over 13 amino acids. Germline-derived CDR1 and CDR2 are SNHLY and FYNNEI. V lost 4 bases and J lost 4, with 8 bases in between. This CDR3 is CASSGLAYNEQFF. As DNA, the CDR3 is TGTGCCAGCAGTGGGCTAGCGTACAATGAGCAGTTCTTC.

This sequence joins TRBV2 and TRBJ2-7; D call uncertain. Trimming took 3 bases from V and 3 from J, leaving 6 bases between them. Germline CDR1 SNHLY, CDR2 FYNNEI. CDR3 length: 12 residues. CDR3 in amino acids: CASSDVVYEQYF. CDR3 nucleotides: TGTGCCAGCAGTGATGTCGTCTACGAGCAGTACTTC.

This clone was seen just once. V usage is TRBV28 and J usage is TRBJ1-4; TRBD1 might be the D (5 bases). Trimming removed 6 bases from V and 4 bases from J, with 18 bases in between. Germline assignment: CDR1 MDHEN and CDR2 SYDVKM. CDR3 size: 16 residues. CDR3 coding DNA: TGTGCCAGCAGGCCAAACAAGGGGATAGATAATGAAAAACTGTTTTTT. It specifies CASRPNKGIDNEKLFF.

This clone was recorded a few times. This chain joins TRBV18 and TRBJ1-2; D possibly corresponds to TRBD1 (6 bases). In germline, CDR1 is KGHSH, CDR2 LQKENI. V gave up 6 bases and J gave up 3 bases, with 11 bases separating them. This CDR3 has 13 residues. The CDR3 sequence: CASSSSGDYGYTF. Here the CDR3 DNA reads TGTGCCAGCTCCTCCTCAGGGGACTATGGCTACACCTTC.